This T cell receptor beta chain emerged from a study of blood T cells in healthy people across ages. A sample-barcoded 5' primer and a J-beta primer mix were used in a second PCR of about 6 to 12 cycles. The template-switch adaptor was a 5' adaptor with 12 random nucleotides. It tagged each cDNA molecule. TCRdb reprocessed the 5' RACE reads via MiXCR and lists one record per CDR3 protein. The sample contains more than 1,400,000 distinct CDR3 sequences, approximately 40% of which appear only once. CDR3 length equals 15 residues. Trimming took 7 bases from V and 7 from J; bases not matched to a gene: 11.

The gene calls are TRBV12-3 or TRBV12-4 and TRBJ2-1; 9 bases are a match to TRBD1. Sequencing was performed on blood. The source is a woman aged 18-30 years in good health. The chain's CDR3 is CASTRDRDLGNEQFF. CDR3 nucleotide sequence: TGTGCCAGCACCAGGGACAGGGACTTGGGTAATGAGCAGTTCTTC.